This TCR beta chain comes out of a study of blood T cells in healthy people across ages. Study-wide findings and caveats: The donors' CMV status was not determined, possibly confounding changes in expanded clonotypes.

Each donor gave 9 to 10 milliliters of peripheral blood. The authors ran a second PCR of roughly 6 to 12 cycles using a sample-barcoded 5' primer and a J-beta primer mix. TCRdb used MiXCR to reprocess the 5' RACE reads, holding one entry per CDR3 protein. The sample consists of around 2 million distinct CDR3 sequences, around 42% of them appearing once. Regarding this clonotype: The antigen is not known.

Germline CDR1 and CDR2: SGHTA and FQGNSA. V lost 1 base and J lost 8, with 14 bases in between. The CDR3 is made up of 14 amino acids. Specimen: blood. The V call is TRBV7-2, the J call TRBJ1-2; no clear D. The TCR was taken from a human donor in good health. Here the CDR3 reads CASSLVWLNGGYTF. CDR3 DNA sequence: TGTGCCAGCAGCTTAGTTTGGCTAAATGGCGGCTACACCTTC.